A single sample gave rise to the 27 T cell receptor beta chains below, sequenced in a study of shared clonotypes between healthy human individuals (TCRdb year 2020). Library generation was performed with the immunoSEQ multiplex PCR assay. What TCRdb holds here is the immuneACCESS table cut down to in-frame rearrangements. Part of the clones is not present; checked against another copy, under half of the missing clones reflect an unresolved V gene, and the others are unexplained. For this sample there are 2 million or so clones; 95% appear just once. The top ten constitute approximately 0.13% of the sample. Input material: naive CD4+ T cells sorted from blood. The sample's cell subset or site label, decoded: CD45RA+ positively selected. These receptors all come from a young man in good health.

Comments on this clone: The sample contains more than one DNA sequence encoding this CDR3. This chain links TRBV18 with TRBJ2-3; D is perhaps TRBD1 (5 bases). From germline, CDR1 is KGHSH and CDR2 LQKENI. This CDR3 contains 14 residues. Trimming took 2 bases from V and 4 from J, leaving 10 bases between them. CDR3 in amino acids: CASSPGQGPDTQYF. In DNA, the CDR3 is TGTGCCAGCTCACCAGGGCAGGGCCCAGATACGCAGTATTTT.

The V gene is TRBV5-1, the J gene TRBJ2-1, with D unclear. This CDR3 has 16 residues. The germline V gene encodes CDR1 SGHRS and CDR2 YFSETQ. Trimming cost V 2 bases and J 1 base, with 13 bases left between them. The CDR3 DNA sequence: TGCGCCAGCAGCTTAAACTTAGACGCGTCCTACAATGAGCAGTTCTTC. This codes for CASSLNLDASYNEQFF.

V and J are TRBV18 and TRBJ1-3; D not certain. The germline V and J ends were trimmed by 8 bases and 0 bases, with 11 bases remaining between them. The CDR3 runs 14 residues. Germline CDR1 KGHSH, CDR2 LQKENI. The CDR3 region is CASLSLDSGNTIYF. CDR3 in DNA: TGTGCCAGCCTGTCTCTGGACTCTGGAAACACCATATATTTT. The variable domain in full, with the rest retrieved from reference TRBV18 and TRBJ1-3, is NAGVMQNPRHLVRRRGQEARLRCSPMKGHSHVYWYRQLPEEGLKFMVYLQKENIIDESGMPKERFSAEFPKEGPSILRIQQVVRGDSAAYFCASLSLDSGNTIYFGEGSWLTVV.

The chain couples TRBV28 to TRBJ1-4, with 12 bases identical to TRBD1. The CDR3 is 17 amino acids. Germline V gene data show CDR1 as MDHEN and CDR2 as SYDVKM. The ends lost 5 bases at V and 7 bases at J; junction bases unmatched: 11. The CDR3: CASSETGTGGFREKLFF. DNA for the CDR3: TGTGCCAGCAGTGAAACCGGGACAGGGGGCTTTCGTGAAAAACTGTTTTTT.

The rearrangement uses TRBV7-6 and TRBJ1-1; D call uncertain. V was trimmed by 3 bases and J by 0 bases, leaving 11 bases between them. This CDR3 has 15 amino acids. Germline V gene sequence: CDR1 SGHVS, CDR2 FNYEAQ. CDR3 coding DNA: TGTGCCAGCAGCTTGAACGGAGAAGTGAACACTGAAGCTTTCTTT. It encodes CASSLNGEVNTEAFF. Combining the CDR3 with reference TRBV7-6 and TRBJ1-1 gives the whole variable domain GAGVSQSPRYKVTKRGQDVALRCDPISGHVSLYWYRQALGQGPEFLTYFNYEAQQDKSGLPNDRFSAERPEGSISTLTIQRTEQRDSAMYRCASSLNGEVNTEAFFGQGTRLTVV.

The rearrangement uses TRBV6-5 and TRBJ2-1; the match to TRBD2 covers 10 bases. This CDR3 region has 15 residues. Germline V gene data show CDR1 as MNHEY and CDR2 as SVGAGI. With V trimmed by 2 bases and J by 9 bases, 7 bases remained unmatched. As DNA, the CDR3 is TGTGCCAGCAGTTACGGGCTAGCGGGAGTTGGTGAGCAGTTCTTC. Amino acid sequence: CASSYGLAGVGEQFF.

The V call is TRBV10-2, the J call TRBJ2-1; D is perhaps TRBD1 (5 bases). Germline assignment: CDR1 WSHSY and CDR2 SAAADI. The CDR3 is made up of 15 amino acids. V lost 2 bases, J lost 6 bases, and 14 bases lay in between. The CDR3 DNA sequence: TGCGCCAGCAGTGAGGGCAGGGATCTGCTCAATGAGCAGTTCTTC. Protein sequence: CASSEGRDLLNEQFF.

CDR3 in DNA: TGTGCCAGCAGCTTAGACAGGGTGGGCGAGCAGTACTTC. Its protein product is CASSLDRVGEQYF. This chain connects TRBV7-2 to TRBJ2-7, with D maybe TRBD1 (6 bases). Trimming took 1 base from V and 6 from J, leaving 10 bases between them. CDR1 is SGHTA and CDR2 is FQGNSA in the germline V gene. The length of the CDR3 is 13 residues.

The chain is built from TRBV11-1 and TRBJ1-1; TRBD1 is a possible D gene (5 bases). The CDR3 has 13 residues. Per the germline V gene, CDR1 is SGHAT and CDR2 is FQDESV (reference sequence). With 5 bases removed from V and 1 base from J, the gap between germline ends came to 8 bases. The CDR3 DNA sequence: TGTGCCAGCAGCCCACAGGAGAACACTGAAGCTTTCTTT. Amino acid sequence: CASSPQENTEAFF.

The chain has TRBV6-1 and TRBJ1-4; D ambiguous. Germline V lookup: CDR1 MNHNS, CDR2 SASEGT. The CDR3 consists of 15 residues. Trimming took off 4 bases at V and 5 bases at J, with 14 bases between the two ends. This chain's CDR3 is CASSVSVTLNEKLFF. CDR3 DNA sequence: TGTGCCAGCAGTGTCTCAGTGACGTTGAATGAAAAACTGTTTTTT.

This rearrangement joins TRBV9 to TRBJ2-7, with TRBD2 matching 11 bases. The V gene end was trimmed by 3 bases and the J gene end by 0 bases; junction bases not matched to a gene: 2. Germline CDR1 is SGDLS and CDR2 is YYNGEE. The CDR3 is made up of 15 amino acids. CDR3 protein: CASSEGLADSYEQYF. The CDR3 nucleotides are TGTGCCAGCAGCGAGGGACTAGCGGACTCCTACGAGCAGTACTTC.

The chain links TRBV5-1 to TRBJ2-7; D tentatively reads TRBD1 or TRBD2 (5 bases each). V was pared by 4 bases and J by 7 bases, with 12 bases between. CDR3 size: 12 residues. CDR1 SGHRS and CDR2 YFSETQ come from the germline V gene. CDR3 coding DNA: TGCGCCAGCAGCCCCCCGGGGCCGGAGCAGTACTTC. It codes for CASSPPGPEQYF.

This clone was recorded a few times. V is TRBV6-5 and J is TRBJ1-6; D is unclear. The germline V gene encodes CDR1 MNHEY and CDR2 SVGAGI. V lost 3 bases and J lost 9, with 6 bases in between. There are 12 residues in the CDR3. CDR3 coding DNA: TGTGCCAGCAGTTATCAAGGTTCACCCCTCCACTTT. It codes for CASSYQGSPLHF.

As DNA, the CDR3 is TGTGCCATCAGTGAGGAGGGGGACATTCAGTACTTC. It translates to CAISEEGDIQYF. The rearrangement joins TRBV10-3 to TRBJ2-4, with D perhaps matching TRBD1 (6 bases). Germline values: CDR1 ENHRY, CDR2 SYGVKD. V was pared by 2 bases and J by 8 bases, with 7 bases between. The CDR3 sequence is 12 residues long.

This clone was seen more than once but under ten times. The chain carries TRBV7-9 and TRBJ2-6; D gene ambiguous. Trimming took 5 bases from V and 1 from J, leaving 6 bases between them. CDR1 and CDR2 from the germline V gene are SEHNR and FQNEAQ (reference sequence). This CDR3 has 14 residues. The CDR3 sequence is CASSPGSGANVLTF. DNA of the CDR3: TGTGCCAGCAGCCCTGGGTCTGGGGCCAACGTCCTGACTTTC.

The chain couples TRBV10-1 to TRBJ2-7; D is possibly TRBD1 (5 bases). The germline V and J ends were trimmed by 0 bases and 7 bases, with 16 bases remaining between them. This CDR3 has 15 residues. Germline V gives CDR1 WNHNN, CDR2 SYGVQD (reference sequence). The DNA for the CDR3 is TGCGCCAGCAGTGAGTCAAATCCAGGGCGGAGAGAGCAGTACTTC. It specifies CASSESNPGRREQYF.

The V and J genes are TRBV11-2 and TRBJ2-7, with D hard to call. CDR3 size: 14 residues. Germline lookup yields CDR1 SGHAT and CDR2 FQNNGV. With 4 bases removed from V and 5 bases from J, the gap between germline ends came to 15 bases. The DNA of the CDR3 is TGTGCCAGCAGCTCCTTGTGGGTCGACGACGAGCAGTACTTC. Amino acid sequence: CASSSLWVDDEQYF.

This chain links TRBV18 with TRBJ2-1, with D perhaps matching TRBD1 or TRBD2 (5 bases each). V shed 6 bases and J shed 5 bases, with 8 bases lying between them. There are 12 residues in the CDR3. Germline-derived CDR1 and CDR2 are KGHSH and LQKENI. DNA for the CDR3: TGTGCCAGCTCGGGGACGGACAATGAGCAGTTCTTC. It yields the protein CASSGTDNEQFF.

This chain joins TRBV4-3 and TRBJ1-2; no clear D. V shed 2 bases and J shed 5 bases, with 18 bases lying between them. Germline V gives CDR1 LGHNA, CDR2 YSLEER. The CDR3 runs to 16 residues. CDR3 region: CASSQTDSPSGYGYTF. The CDR3 nucleotides are TGCGCCAGCAGCCAAACGGATTCTCCCTCGGGGTATGGCTACACCTTC.

V gene TRBV29-1 combines with J gene TRBJ2-2, with D perhaps matching TRBD2 (6 bases). CDR3 length equals 16 residues. The germline V and J ends were trimmed by 4 bases and 1 base, with 16 bases remaining between them. Germline values: CDR1 SQVTM, CDR2 ANQGSEA. DNA of the CDR3: TGCAGCGTTGTGGAGAGCCTCGGGGGGAACACCGGGGAGCTGTTTTTT. This translates into CSVVESLGGNTGELFF.

The chain employs TRBV5-4 and TRBJ2-5, with 10 bases matching TRBD2. CDR1 and CDR2 (germline): SGHNT, YYREEE (reference sequence). V lost 0 bases, J lost 5 bases, and 4 bases stayed unmatched. The CDR3 has 15 residues. The CDR3 reads CASSLASGSMETQYF. CDR3 in DNA: TGTGCCAGCAGCTTGGCTAGCGGGAGTATGGAGACCCAGTACTTC.

This chain links TRBV5-1 with TRBJ2-2; D remains ambiguous. Trimming cost V 2 bases and J 1 base, with 9 bases left between them. This CDR3 spans 15 amino acids. Germline V gives CDR1 SGHRS, CDR2 YFSETQ. The CDR3 bases are TGCGCCAGCAGCTTAAGCAGGTTGAACACCGGGGAGCTGTTTTTT. Its protein product is CASSLSRLNTGELFF.

V usage is TRBV6-1 and J usage is TRBJ2-1; 10 nucleotides align to TRBD1. CDR3 size: 14 residues. Per the germline V gene, CDR1 is MNHNS and CDR2 is SASEGT. After removal of 3 bases from V and 6 bases from J, the junction contained 2 bases not matched to a gene. DNA for the CDR3: TGTGCCAGCAGTGAGGGGACAGGGGTCAATGAGCAGTTCTTC. This codes for CASSEGTGVNEQFF.

This clone was recorded only once. The rearrangement links TRBV7-9 to TRBJ1-5; TRBD1 might be the D (5 bases). Germline CDR1 is SEHNR and CDR2 is FQNEAQ (reference sequence). The CDR3 runs to 14 residues. The V end was cut by 0 bases, the J end by 6 bases, with 9 bases between. For the CDR3, the DNA is TGTGCCAGCAGCTTAGCAGGGGATAGTCAGCCCCAGCATTTT. Residues: CASSLAGDSQPQHF.

This chain uses TRBV21-1 with TRBJ1-2. TRBV21-1 is annotated as a pseudogene. The CDR3 has 13 amino acids. CDR3 amino acids: CASSKRGEWGYTF. CDR3 coding DNA: TGTGCCAGCAGCAAAAGGGGGGAATGGGGCTACACCTTC.

The rearrangement links TRBV6-5 to TRBJ2-2; tentatively, D is TRBD2 (5 bases). Germline V gene sequence: CDR1 MNHEY, CDR2 SVGAGI. Trimming removed 2 bases from V and 5 bases from J, with 6 bases in between. The CDR3 is made up of 13 amino acids. CDR3 coding DNA: TGTGCCAGCAGTTACCGGAGGACCGGGGAGCTGTTTTTT. This sequence encodes CASSYRRTGELFF.

This clone has only a few counts. The genes are TRBV7-2 and TRBJ1-1, with TRBD1 matching 7 bases. Germline CDR1 reads SGHTA; CDR2 reads FQGNSA. This CDR3 spans 13 amino acids. With V trimmed by 4 bases and J by 5 bases, 4 bases remained unmatched. CDR3 in amino acids: CASSSTGRTEAFF. CDR3 in DNA: TGTGCCAGCAGCTCGACAGGGAGGACTGAAGCTTTCTTT.